Below, 17 T cell receptor beta chains from the same sample are listed, as sequenced in a study of T-cell reconstitution after alpha-beta-depleted transplantation in children. A library of TCRbeta sequences, prepared with unique molecular identifiers, was generated. In TCRdb, the PCR reads were re-called with MiXCR into one record per CDR3 protein. The sample includes 40,000 to 55,000 distinct CDR3 sequences, about 9% of them seen just once. The specimen was PBMCs, mostly from graft donor cells, collected 60 days after TCRalphabeta/CD19-depleted stem cell transplant. Receptor source: a male patient aged 2 to 10 who had a stem cell transplant for chronic granulomatous disease, so the T cells may come from the graft donor.

This clonotype was seen only a few times. The CDR3 region has the DNA TGTGCCAGCTCACCGCGCGGACACTTGAACACTGAAGCTTTCTTT. This codes for CASSPRGHLNTEAFF. The chain links TRBV18 to TRBJ1-1; TRBD1 is a possible D gene (5 bases). This CDR3 has 15 residues. The V gene lost 3 bases and the J gene lost 0 bases, with 11 bases spanning the gap. CDR1 is KGHSH and CDR2 is LQKENI in the germline V gene.

This clonotype occurred many times. The chain carries TRBV3-1 and TRBJ2-3, with 8 bases fitting TRBD1. CDR1 LGHDT and CDR2 YNNKEL come from the germline V gene (reference sequence). Losses at the gene ends were 1 base for V and 3 bases for J; bases not matched to a gene: 3. The CDR3 sequence is 15 residues long. The CDR3 sequence is CASSQATGVTDTQYF. CDR3 sequence (DNA): TGTGCCAGCAGCCAAGCGACAGGGGTAACAGATACGCAGTATTTT.

This clonotype occurred many times. The rearrangement links TRBV20-1 to TRBJ2-5; TRBD2 agrees at 7 bases. This CDR3 region has 16 residues. V was pared by 5 bases and J by 0 bases, with 12 bases of the junction left unmatched. CDR1 and CDR2 from the germline V gene are DFQATT and SNEGSKA (reference sequence). The CDR3 DNA reads TGCAGTGCTGACCAGACTAGCTGGATAAACCAAGAGACCCAGTACTTC. It is translated as CSADQTSWINQETQYF.

Within the sample, this clonotype is medium-sized. The chain couples TRBV20-1 to TRBJ2-1; 10 bases map to TRBD2. Germline V gene data show CDR1 as DFQATT and CDR2 as SNEGSKA (reference sequence). V shed 2 bases and J 4 bases; nucleotides not matched to a gene: 8. CDR3 size: 16 residues. The CDR3 is CSARPPIAGGYNEQFF. For the CDR3, the DNA is TGCAGTGCTAGACCTCCTATAGCGGGAGGTTACAATGAGCAGTTCTTC.

This clonotype was picked up many times. This chain joins TRBV5-1 and TRBJ2-2; no definite D call. The V gene lost 0 bases and the J gene lost 1 base, with 7 bases spanning the gap. The germline CDR1 and CDR2 sequences are SGHRS and YFSETQ. This CDR3 has 15 amino acids. The CDR3 loop is CASSLVERNTGELFF. The CDR3 DNA reads as TGCGCCAGCAGCTTGGTCGAGCGGAACACCGGGGAGCTGTTTTTT.

This rearrangement joins TRBV18 to TRBJ1-5, with 8 bases lining up with TRBD1. The CDR3 consists of 16 residues. CDR1 and CDR2 from the germline V gene are KGHSH and LQKENI. V dropped 3 bases and J dropped 0; count of bases not matched to a gene: 4. The DNA of the CDR3 is TGTGCCAGCTCACCGAACAGGGGGGATAGCAATCAGCCCCAGCATTTT. Its translation is CASSPNRGDSNQPQHF.

This clonotype came up a few times. V gene TRBV6-2 or TRBV6-3 combines with J gene TRBJ2-3; 7 bases map to TRBD2. Per germline, CDR1 MNHEY and CDR2 SVGEGT. The CDR3 loop spans 15 amino acids. V trimming: 5 bases; J trimming: 4 bases; junction bases outside the gene matches: 9. The CDR3 here is CASSRRLASADTQYF. CDR3 bases: TGTGCCAGCAGTCGGAGACTAGCATCGGCAGATACGCAGTATTTT.

Ten or more counts support this clonotype. The CDR3 DNA is TGCACCAGCAGCCAAGATAGATTGGGCGGGAGGCCGCACAATGAGCAGTTCTTC. Encoded protein: CTSSQDRLGGRPHNEQFF. V and J are TRBV1 and TRBJ2-1; the D call of TRBD2 is as the table states it, not checked on the DNA. TRBV1 is noted as a pseudogene. The CDR3 is made up of 18 amino acids.

This clonotype was observed a few times. The gene calls are TRBV6-1 and TRBJ2-7, with TRBD1 matching 10 bases. CDR1 is MNHNS, CDR2 SASEGT, per germline. The CDR3 totals 15 residues. V shed 8 bases, J shed 4 bases, and the junction held 11 bases outside the gene matches. The CDR3, as DNA: TGTGCCAGCTTGAGCCGGGACAGGGGAAATTACGAGCAGTACTTC. It codes for CASLSRDRGNYEQYF.

The chain recombines TRBV18 with TRBJ1-2; D unresolved. The CDR3 is 15 residues long. Germline V gene lookup returns CDR1 KGHSH and CDR2 LQKENI. Trimming removed 0 bases from V and 2 bases from J, with 10 bases in between. CDR3 nucleotides: TGTGCCAGCTCACCACCTTCAGCTCCCAACTATGGCTACACCTTC. It yields the protein CASSPPSAPNYGYTF. Full variable domain (outside the CDR3, taken from reference TRBV18 and TRBJ1-2): NAGVMQNPRHLVRRRGQEARLRCSPMKGHSHVYWYRQLPEEGLKFMVYLQKENIIDESGMPKERFSAEFPKEGPSILRIQQVVRGDSAAYFCASSPPSAPNYGYTFGSGTRLTVV.

By its share, this clonotype is hyperexpanded. The CDR3 region is CASSYWGNGNNEQFF. The CDR3 DNA reads as TGTGCCAGCAGTTACTGGGGAAACGGGAACAATGAGCAGTTCTTC. This chain joins TRBV6-2 or TRBV6-3 and TRBJ2-1; perhaps TRBD2 as D (5 bases). From germline, CDR1 is MNHEY and CDR2 SVGEGT. The ends were cut back, 1 base at V and 5 bases at J, with 12 bases in the middle. The CDR3 is 15 amino acids.

This clonotype was detected ten times or more. V is TRBV27 and J is TRBJ2-7; 15 bases are shared with TRBD2. J was trimmed by 0 bases and V by 8 bases; bases with no gene match: 14. Germline values: CDR1 MNHEY, CDR2 SMNVEV (reference sequence). The CDR3 loop spans 19 amino acids. The CDR3 bases are TGTGCCAGCGGTTACGCAGGACTAGCGGGAGGGCCCCGCTCCTACGAGCAGTACTTC. Its translation is CASGYAGLAGGPRSYEQYF.

The V call is TRBV4-1, the J call TRBJ2-1; no firm D call. Germline V gives CDR1 MGHRA, CDR2 YSYEKL. This CDR3 region has 15 residues. Trimming shortened V by 0 bases and J by 0 bases, and 6 bases separated the two germline ends. CDR3 residues: CASSQDKTSYNEQFF. As DNA, the CDR3 is TGCGCCAGCAGCCAAGATAAAACCTCCTACAATGAGCAGTTCTTC.

The sample holds a few counts of this clonotype. The V call is TRBV30, the J call TRBJ1-1, with D perhaps TRBD1 (6 bases). CDR1 and CDR2 (germline): GTSNPN, SVGIG (reference sequence). The ends were cut back, 1 base at V and 0 bases at J, with 12 bases in the middle. The CDR3 spans 15 residues. The CDR3 DNA is TGTGCCTGGAGTGACCTAGGACAGCTGAACACTGAAGCTTTCTTT. This encodes CAWSDLGQLNTEAFF.

In its sample, this clonotype was seen many times. This chain joins TRBV7-2 and TRBJ2-3; tentatively, D is TRBD1 (5 bases). The germline gives CDR1 SGHTA, CDR2 FQGNSA. V was shortened by 6 bases and J by 0 bases, with 10 bases between the two germline ends. This CDR3 contains 14 residues. CDR3 DNA: TGTGCCAGCAGTCGCGACAGTAGCACAGATACGCAGTATTTT. Amino acid sequence: CASSRDSSTDTQYF.

This clonotype showed up many times. V gene TRBV29-1 combines with J gene TRBJ2-5; possibly TRBD1 for D (7 bases). The V gene lost 7 bases and the J gene lost 6 bases, with 15 bases spanning the gap. The CDR3 consists of 12 residues. Germline V gives CDR1 SQVTM, CDR2 ANQGSEA. This chain's CDR3 is CSAATGRKTQYF. CDR3 DNA: TGCAGCGCAGCGACAGGGAGGAAGACCCAGTACTTC.

This clonotype was recorded at least ten times. The rearrangement uses TRBV3-1 and TRBJ2-1; 7 nucleotides agree with TRBD2. This CDR3 spans 16 amino acids. V lost 4 bases to trimming and J lost 4 bases; unmatched junction nucleotides: 10. The V gene's germline CDR1 is LGHDT and CDR2 YNNKEL (reference sequence). Here the CDR3 reads CASSLISGLTYNEQFF. CDR3 coding DNA: TGTGCCAGCAGCCTGATCTCGGGACTAACTTACAATGAGCAGTTCTTC.